This record covers a single T cell receptor (beta chain). Its antigen remains unidentified. Per-nucleotide qualities are absent, and no much larger clonotype sits a single base away. Sequencing relied on an Illumina NovaSeq 6000. Using 5'RACE with constant-segment primers, TCRalpha and TCRbeta cDNA libraries were constructed, with sample barcodes and unique molecular identifiers added in the process. RNA was extracted from every sample with Trizol reagent. Libraries were amplified in two PCR steps, with a second sample barcode and Illumina TruSeq adapters added in the second step. Libraries were sequenced on an Illumina NovaSeq with 2 x 150 bp paired-end reads. The paper's processing steps were these. The reads were demultiplexed and collapsed into UMI-guided consensus sequences using migec v1.2.7. Using mixcr v2.1.11, UMI consensuses were aligned to TRA and TRB V and J templates and then assembled into clonotypes. Clonotypes were classified as expanded or contracted when called significant by both edgeR and NoisET, with noise models trained on biological replicates. For edgeR calls, the cutoffs were a false discovery rate-adjusted p below 0.01 and a log2 fold-change threshold of 1. As an exploratory analysis of dynamics, max-normalized trajectories of the 1000 most abundant clonotypes were examined with PCA combined with hierarchical clustering. Each responding clone was given a CD4 or CD8 phenotype based on the CD4+ and CD8+ repertoires, which had been sequenced separately. Through fastp at Q25 and MiXCR, TCRdb rebuilt clones from the public reads, retaining in-frame beta chains. Each CDR3 protein gets just one entry, which takes the most common genes and DNA from the rows behind it. The authors' filters were not applied to this entry. The sample table shows roughly 480,000 distinct CDR3 sequences, and more than 20% are seen once. The biggest ten clones account for under 15% of the sample.

V ends up 5 bases short and J 9 bases short, with an unmatched junction base count of 13. The germline V gene provides CDR1 SQVTM and CDR2 ANQGSEA. The CDR3 contains 13 residues, cysteine and phenylalanine counted. CDR3 DNA only is kept here, 39 bases in frame from base 1. These data come from a study of T-cell memory formation after mild COVID-19 (dated by TCRdb to the early 2020s). About the full investigation: TCR sequence clusters from the two donors were largely donor specific. In two donors, T-cell clones that expanded and contracted after mild COVID-19 were followed by sequencing TCRalpha and TCRbeta repertoires longitudinally. The cohort was made up of two young adult volunteers, one female and one male, who were previously healthy. What the study reported, not specific to this receptor: Clones contracting from day 15 to 85 had balanced CD4/CD8 phenotypes, while a second wave expanding from day 15 to 37 was biased towards CD4+. SARS-CoV-2 specificity of the second-wave clones peaking on day 37 was not confirmed. Some responding clones were found in pre-infection memory, which suggests that pre-existing cross-reactive memory T cells took part in the SARS-CoV-2 response. The study included only a couple of mild cases, and larger cohorts that include severe cases with pre-infection samples were judged to be necessary. Contracting CD4+ clones appeared mostly in the CM and EM memory subsets, whereas CD8+ clones were enriched in EMRA.

PBMCs were isolated by Ficoll-Paque density gradient centrifugation. Sequencing used PBMCs or a T cell subset sorted from them (not recorded which). This clonotype was obtained from an adult woman who had mild COVID-19 (a few samples of this study predate the infection). The sample titles of this study are shuffled in the database, so cell type and time point are left out; the donor was told from shared clones. This chain is built from TRBV29-1 and TRBJ2-7; the central 7 bases match TRBD1. The CDR3 region has the sequence CSVSSGQNRGQYF. The DNA is as follows: TGCAGCGTTTCCTCGGGACAGAATAGAGGGCAGTACTTC.